This entry features one T cell receptor (beta chain) sequence. Its cognate antigen is unknown. Profiled with immunoSEQ multiplex PCR; TCRdb holds only in-frame clones, not every one. The table shows under 55,000 clones, with around 83% occurring only once. This sample is part of a study of radiotherapy plus CTLA-4 blockade in lung cancer. About the study: Across the patients, objective responses occurred in 18%, and disease control in 31%.

General study points: Following radiotherapy plus ipilimumab, tumor-derived TCR clones expanded in the blood.

The V end lost 2 bases, the J end lost 1 base, and 12 bases lay between the germline ends. The germline gives CDR1 MDHEN, CDR2 SYDVKM. This CDR3 is built from 15 residues. V gene TRBV28 combines with J gene TRBJ2-7; D is perhaps TRBD2 (6 bases). This clonotype was sampled from a human donor with non-small cell lung cancer who had stable disease on radiotherapy plus ipilimumab. Material: peripheral blood, obtained from a patient treated with radiotherapy plus ipilimumab. In DNA, the CDR3 is TGTGCCAGCAGTTTAAAGGGACTTCTATCCTACGAGCAGTACTTC. This translates into CASSLKGLLSYEQYF.